This T cell receptor beta chain came from a study of CD8+CD57+ T cells in acquired aplastic anemia. It was genomic DNA that served as the template for profiling TCR beta VDJ and CDR3. TCRdb passed the reads through MiXCR, listing each CDR3 protein once. The table has 200,000 or so distinct CDR3 sequences, roughly 53% seen once. All patients picked for sequencing had shown, by flow cytometry, an expansion of CD8+CD57+ cells. The V gene's germline CDR1 is SNHLY and CDR2 FYNNEI. There are 13 residues in the CDR3. J was trimmed by 14 bases and V by 5 bases; bases with no gene match: 7. This rearrangement joins TRBV2 to TRBJ1-4; 11 positions match TRBD1. Sequencing was carried out using sorted CD4+, CD8+, or CD8+CD57+ T cells (not recorded which) from PBMCs. This sequence was found in a human donor with aplastic anemia. The CDR3 loop reads CASSPGTGGMLFF. The CDR3 coding sequence is TGTGCCAGCAGTCCGGGGACAGGGGGAATGCTGTTTTTT.